One sample yielded the 32 T cell receptor beta chains listed below, sequenced in a study of CD8 T cells in ankylosing spondylitis. TCRdb recomputed calls from the 5' RACE reads with MiXCR, one row per CDR3 protein. The table has around 280,000 distinct CDR3 sequences, roughly 20% seen once. The sample was blood, either unsorted or a sorted T cell fraction (not recorded which). These TCRs come from a male donor with ankylosing spondylitis or in good health (not recorded which).

This clonotype was seen repeatedly, ten times or more. The chain joins TRBV12-3 or TRBV12-4 to TRBJ2-5; the D gene is possibly TRBD1 (5 bases). V was shortened by 7 bases and J by 1 base, with 10 bases between the two germline ends. The CDR3 contains 13 residues. CDR3 nucleotide sequence: TGTGCCAGCAATCTAGACAGCCAAGAGACCCAGTACTTC. Its protein product is CASNLDSQETQYF.

The CDR3 DNA reads TGTGCCAGCTCACGGCAGACTAGCGGGATTTACAATGAGCAGTTCTTC. Protein product: CASSRQTSGIYNEQFF. The chain uses TRBV18 and TRBJ2-1, with TRBD2 matching 11 bases. V was clipped by 4 bases and J by 4 bases; unmatched bases: 6. Germline assignment: CDR1 KGHSH and CDR2 LQKENI. The CDR3 totals 16 residues.

V usage is TRBV24-1 and J usage is TRBJ2-7; TRBD1 agrees at 11 bases. CDR1 is KGHDR and CDR2 is SFDVKD in the germline V gene. V dropped 9 bases and J dropped 3; count of bases not matched to a gene: 18. The CDR3 has 18 amino acids. The CDR3 DNA is TGTGCCACCGGCCCCTGGGGGACAGGGGGGATGAAAGGCTACGAGCAGTACGTC. This encodes CATGPWGTGGMKGYEQYV.

There are a few counts of this clonotype. This chain joins TRBV20-1 and TRBJ1-5; D gene uncertain. The CDR3 consists of 14 residues. CDR1 and CDR2 from the germline V gene are DFQATT and SNEGSKA (reference sequence). V dropped 1 base and J dropped 2 bases, with 9 bases sitting between them. CDR3 in amino acids: CSARVGRGNQPQHF. In nucleotides, the CDR3 is TGCAGTGCTAGAGTCGGGAGGGGCAATCAGCCCCAGCATTTT.

A few counts support this clonotype. The rearrangement joins TRBV19 to TRBJ2-2; D might be TRBD2 (6 bases). CDR1 and CDR2 from the germline V gene are LNHDA and SQIVND (reference sequence). The CDR3 length is 13 residues. Between the trimmed V and J ends, which lost 4 bases and 6 bases, there was a span of 9 bases. CDR3 loop: CASSTGGPGELFF. The CDR3, as DNA: TGTGCCAGTAGTACCGGAGGGCCCGGGGAGCTGTTTTTT.

V and J are TRBV20-1 and TRBJ2-2, with TRBD1 identical over 10 bases. The CDR3 contains 14 residues. Looked up from germline, CDR1 is DFQATT and CDR2 is SNEGSKA (reference sequence). Trimming removed 5 bases from V and 6 bases from J; junction bases left unmatched: 6. CDR3 in amino acids: CSAAGTGVSGELFF. Here the CDR3 DNA reads TGCAGTGCTGCCGGGACAGGGGTGTCCGGGGAGCTGTTTTTT.

The chain links TRBV24-1 to TRBJ2-5; D is unclear. The CDR3 runs 15 residues. The germline V gene encodes CDR1 KGHDR and CDR2 SFDVKD. The V gene lost 9 bases and the J gene lost 3 bases, with 19 bases spanning the gap. The DNA for the CDR3 is TGTGCCACCGAGCGAGGCGGAGATCCGAAAGAGACCCAGTACTTC. Its translation: CATERGGDPKETQYF.

This clonotype was picked up a small number of times. The rearrangement links TRBV9 to TRBJ2-7; D is perhaps TRBD2 (6 bases). There are 16 residues in the CDR3. Germline lookup yields CDR1 SGDLS and CDR2 YYNGEE. V was clipped by 3 bases and J by 4 bases, with 20 bases between them. The CDR3 DNA is TGTGCCAGCAGCGCCCTCCGGTATCGGGAGATGTACGAGCAGTACGTC. This gives the protein CASSALRYREMYEQYV.

The chain combines TRBV3-1 with TRBJ1-1; weak D call: TRBD1 (5 bases). This CDR3 has 15 amino acids. Germline-derived CDR1 and CDR2 are LGHDT and YNNKEL (reference sequence). V was pared by 1 base and J by 4 bases, with 13 bases between. In DNA form, the CDR3 reads TGTGCCAGCAGCCAAGGGGCCTCCCAGGGCACTGAAGCTTTCTTT. Its translation is CASSQGASQGTEAFF.

The J gene is TRBJ1-1, the V gene TRBV12-3 or TRBV12-4, with 7 bases matching TRBD1. There are 15 residues in the CDR3. The V segment lost 5 bases and the J segment 7 bases; nucleotides outside the gene matches: 13. DNA for the CDR3: TGTGCCAGCAGTCCCCGACAGGGCTCGACCGGTGAAGCTTTCTTT. Residues: CASSPRQGSTGEAFF.

The gene calls are TRBV20-1 and TRBJ1-1; D remains ambiguous. The V and J ends lost 5 bases and 6 bases respectively, with 7 bases between them. From germline, CDR1 is DFQATT and CDR2 SNEGSKA (reference sequence). The CDR3 has 10 residues. The CDR3 bases are TGCAGTGCTCAAGACGCTGAAGCTTTCTTT. This encodes CSAQDAEAFF.

The table lists this clonotype with a few counts. V and J are TRBV6-1 and TRBJ2-5, with 8 bases lining up with TRBD2. This CDR3 contains 15 residues. The ends lost 4 bases at V and 4 bases at J; junction bases unmatched: 8. Germline CDR1 is MNHNS and CDR2 is SASEGT. CDR3 sequence: CASSGLARGGETQYF. CDR3 nucleotides: TGTGCCAGCAGTGGACTAGCGAGGGGTGGAGAGACCCAGTACTTC.

This clonotype turned up a few times. The genes are TRBV5-6 and TRBJ2-5, with 7 nucleotides matching TRBD1. Germline V lookup: CDR1 SGHDT, CDR2 YYEEEE. There are 14 residues in the CDR3. V dropped 2 bases and J dropped 4; count of bases not matched to a gene: 5. Here the CDR3 reads CASSFYRGSETQYF. The DNA of the CDR3 is TGTGCCAGCAGCTTCTACAGGGGATCAGAGACCCAGTACTTC.

The rearrangement uses TRBV20-1 and TRBJ2-6; D call uncertain. The CDR3 has 14 amino acids. V lost 3 bases and J 0 bases, leaving 6 bases between the germline ends. The germline V gene encodes CDR1 DFQATT and CDR2 SNEGSKA (reference sequence). The CDR3 reads CSASPRSGANVLTF. CDR3 sequence (DNA): TGCAGTGCTAGCCCACGCTCTGGGGCCAACGTCCTGACTTTC.

J is TRBJ2-1 and V is TRBV10-3; 13 nucleotides match TRBD2. The CDR3 consists of 16 residues. In germline, CDR1 is ENHRY, CDR2 SYGVKD. Losses at the gene ends were 0 bases for V and 11 bases for J; bases not matched to a gene: 7. The CDR3 loop is CAISESTRTSGGKQFF. CDR3 coding DNA: TGTGCCATCAGTGAGTCGACCCGGACTAGCGGGGGTAAGCAGTTCTTC.

Only a few counts were recorded for this clonotype. The chain uses TRBV5-5 and TRBJ2-1; possibly TRBD1 or TRBD2 for D (5 bases each). Germline CDR1 reads SGHKS; CDR2 reads YYEKEE (reference sequence). The length of the CDR3 is 16 residues. The V and J ends lost 0 bases and 4 bases respectively, with 14 bases between them. For the CDR3, the DNA is TGTGCCAGCAGCTTGGATCTGGGACGGCTTTACAATGAGCAGTTCTTC. Its translation: CASSLDLGRLYNEQFF.

This clonotype turned up a few times. This chain connects TRBV20-1 to TRBJ1-1, with D possibly matching TRBD1 (5 bases). This CDR3 has 15 residues. Germline loops: CDR1 DFQATT, CDR2 SNEGSKA (reference sequence). V was clipped by 0 bases and J by 11 bases, with 22 bases between them. CDR3 loop: CSARDSFGGFSSAFF. CDR3 nucleotides: TGCAGTGCTAGAGATTCCTTTGGGGGGTTCAGTAGTGCTTTCTTT.

Ten or more counts support this clonotype. The V call is TRBV20-1, the J call TRBJ1-2, with TRBD1 identical over 8 bases. V lost 3 bases to trimming and J lost 8 bases; unmatched junction nucleotides: 11. The CDR3 has 14 amino acids. In germline, CDR1 is DFQATT, CDR2 SNEGSKA (reference sequence). The CDR3, as DNA: TGCAGTGCTAGCTTCTCAGGGGGCGCACTGGGCTACACCTTC. This gives the protein CSASFSGGALGYTF.

The chain links TRBV12-3 or TRBV12-4 to TRBJ2-1; D remains ambiguous. V lost 5 bases and J 5 bases, leaving 13 bases between the germline ends. The CDR3 is 14 residues long. For the CDR3, the DNA is TGTGCCAGCAGTGCGTCGACCCGGGACAATGAGCAGTTCTTC. This codes for CASSASTRDNEQFF.

The table lists this clonotype with a few counts. The chain employs TRBV10-1 and TRBJ1-4, with D unresolved. CDR1 and CDR2 from the germline V gene are WNHNN and SYGVQD (reference sequence). Trimming cost V 3 bases and J 0 bases, with 5 bases left between them. The CDR3 extends over 14 amino acids. In DNA, the CDR3 is TGCGCCAGCAGTGAAGGAGCAACTAATGAAAAACTGTTTTTT. This translates into CASSEGATNEKLFF.

This clonotype was found a few times. V and J are TRBV3-1 and TRBJ2-1, with D tentatively TRBD1 (5 bases). The CDR3 length is 14 residues. The germline CDR1 and CDR2 sequences are LGHDT and YNNKEL (reference sequence). Trimming stripped 0 bases from V and 4 bases from J, with 7 bases between. DNA of the CDR3: TGTGCCAGCAGCCAAGACTCAGGGTACAATGAGCAGTTCTTC. It encodes CASSQDSGYNEQFF.

To note about this clonotype: A read error may explain this, as a much larger clone is one base away. The V gene is TRBV12-3 or TRBV12-4, the J gene TRBJ2-2; TRBD2 might be the D (6 bases). This CDR3 comprises 15 residues. V lost 6 bases and J 6 bases, leaving 17 bases between the germline ends. The CDR3 region has the DNA TGTGCCAGCAGGGCTGGACGGGGGTTGTCCGGGGAGCTGTTTTTT. This codes for CASRAGRGLSGELFF.

This chain connects TRBV27 to TRBJ2-6, with D possibly TRBD2 on 6 matching bases. The V and J ends lost 8 bases and 0 bases respectively, with 17 bases between them. This CDR3 contains 17 residues. Germline V CDR1 and CDR2: MNHEY, SMNVEV (reference sequence). The CDR3 sequence is CASGTGGAGSGANVLTF. The CDR3 DNA reads TGTGCCAGCGGTACTGGAGGGGCCGGCTCTGGGGCCAACGTCCTGACTTTC.

The chain recombines TRBV7-6 with TRBJ2-1; 7 bases match TRBD2. The length of the CDR3 is 15 residues. Trimming cost V 0 bases and J 4 bases; bases outside gene matches: 3. Looked up from germline, CDR1 is SGHVS and CDR2 is FNYEAQ. CDR3 coding DNA: TGTGCCAGCAGCTTAGCGCGGGGGATTTACAATGAGCAGTTCTTC. Translating it yields CASSLARGIYNEQFF.

The J gene is TRBJ2-3, the V gene TRBV2; D may match TRBD1 or TRBD2 (6 bases each). Germline V gene lookup returns CDR1 SNHLY and CDR2 FYNNEI. V dropped 7 bases and J dropped 1 base, with 12 bases sitting between them. This CDR3 comprises 14 residues. CDR3 DNA: TGTGCCAGCATGAAGGGGGGTGGCACAGATACGCAGTATTTT. Translating it yields CASMKGGGTDTQYF.

The rearrangement uses TRBV5-5 and TRBJ2-7, with D possibly being TRBD2 (5 bases). Germline V gene sequence: CDR1 SGHKS, CDR2 YYEKEE (reference sequence). Trimming shortened V by 3 bases and J by 5 bases, and 9 bases separated the two germline ends. This CDR3 spans 12 amino acids. The CDR3 is CASSYAGHEQYV. The DNA of the CDR3 is TGTGCCAGCAGCTATGCGGGCCACGAGCAGTACGTC.

The chain employs TRBV3-1 and TRBJ2-5; tentative D call: TRBD2 (6 bases). The germline V gene encodes CDR1 LGHDT and CDR2 YNNKEL (reference sequence). This CDR3 spans 16 amino acids. Trimming took 1 base from V and 5 from J, leaving 17 bases between them. Here the CDR3 reads CASSQVGDSRLETQYF. In nucleotides, the CDR3 is TGTGCCAGCAGCCAAGTTGGGGACTCGCGTCTGGAGACCCAGTACTTC.

The chain links TRBV7-2 to TRBJ1-2; D is ambiguous. Trimming took off 1 base at V and 4 bases at J, with 7 bases between the two ends. The CDR3 has 13 amino acids. CDR1 is SGHTA, CDR2 FQGNSA, per germline. The CDR3 loop is CASSLDIGYGYTF. In DNA, the CDR3 is TGTGCCAGCAGCTTAGATATAGGCTATGGCTACACCTTC.

The chain links TRBV6-1 to TRBJ2-1; D ambiguous. Trimming removed 2 bases at V and 7 bases at J, with 9 bases between. The CDR3 is 13 residues long. Germline V CDR1 and CDR2: MNHNS, SASEGT. Here the CDR3 reads CASSETGLNEQFF. Written as DNA, the CDR3 is TGTGCCAGCAGTGAAACTGGTCTAAATGAGCAGTTCTTC.

This clonotype was counted between two and nine times. This CDR3 is CASSLLPGTQYF. CDR3 DNA: TGTGCCAGCAGTTTGCTTCCCGGTACGCAGTATTTT. The rearrangement links TRBV12-3 or TRBV12-4 to TRBJ2-3; D remains unclear. Deletions cut 3 bases from V and 8 bases from J, with 9 bases between. This CDR3 has 12 residues.

This clonotype was detected only a few times. V gene TRBV28 combines with J gene TRBJ2-7; TRBD2 matches at 8 bases. Germline loops: CDR1 MDHEN, CDR2 SYDVKM. The CDR3 loop spans 13 amino acids. With 6 bases clipped from V and 3 bases from J, the junction kept 4 bases outside the gene matches. The CDR3 sequence: CASSPGTSYEQYV. The CDR3 region has the DNA TGTGCCAGCAGCCCCGGGACTAGCTACGAGCAGTACGTC.

This chain links TRBV19 with TRBJ1-2; D is ambiguous. The CDR3 extends over 13 amino acids. Per germline, CDR1 LNHDA and CDR2 SQIVND (reference sequence). V lost 5 bases and J lost 4, with 11 bases in between. Here the CDR3 reads CASSPRTVYGYTF. The CDR3, as DNA: TGTGCCAGTAGTCCGCGGACGGTCTATGGCTACACCTTC.